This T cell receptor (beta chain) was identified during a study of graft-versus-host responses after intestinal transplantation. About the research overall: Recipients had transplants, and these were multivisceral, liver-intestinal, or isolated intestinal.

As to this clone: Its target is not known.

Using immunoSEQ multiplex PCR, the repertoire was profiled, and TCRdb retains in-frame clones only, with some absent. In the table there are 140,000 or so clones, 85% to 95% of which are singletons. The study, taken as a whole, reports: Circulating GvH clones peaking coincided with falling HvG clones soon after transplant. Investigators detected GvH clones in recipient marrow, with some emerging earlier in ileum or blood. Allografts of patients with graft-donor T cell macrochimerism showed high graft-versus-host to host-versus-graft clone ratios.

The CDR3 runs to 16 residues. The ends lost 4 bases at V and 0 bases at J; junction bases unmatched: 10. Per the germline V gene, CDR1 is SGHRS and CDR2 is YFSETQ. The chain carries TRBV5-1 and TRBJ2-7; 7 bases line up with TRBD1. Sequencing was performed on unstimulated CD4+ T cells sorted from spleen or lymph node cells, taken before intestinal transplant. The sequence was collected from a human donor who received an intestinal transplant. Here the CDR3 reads CASSRGNRGPSYEQYF. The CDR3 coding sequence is TGCGCCAGCAGCAGAGGGAACAGGGGACCCTCCTACGAGCAGTACTTC. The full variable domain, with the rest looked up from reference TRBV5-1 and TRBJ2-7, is KAGVTQTPRYLIKTRGQQVTLSCSPISGHRSVSWYQQTPGQGLQFLFEYFSETQRNKGNFPGRFSGRQFSNSRSEMNVSTLELGDSALYLCASSRGNRGPSYEQYFGPGTRLTVT.